Listed below are T cell receptor beta chains from one sample, sequenced in a study of blood T cell repertoires in COVID-19. Sequenced by immunoSEQ multiplex PCR; TCRdb stores in-frame clones only, minus some. Among roughly 140,000 clones listed, approximately 80% were seen once. Sequencing input: peripheral blood. The receptors originated from a woman over 75 with acute or convalescent COVID-19. CDR3s include the opening cysteine and the closing phenylalanine or tryptophan. Each record gives: clone size, D gene, V gene, J gene, CDR3 protein, CDR3 DNA. The D gene is left open where the match is weak. Not all rows give a size; the values are once, few, many and, for expanded clones, a class.

.	.	TRBV30	TRBJ1-3	CAWRGRWNTIYF	TGTGCCTGGAGGGGGAGATGGAACACCATATATTTT
once	TRBD2	TRBV30	TRBJ2-1	CAWRRFGGGLNEQFF	TGTGCCTGGAGGAGGTTCGGCGGGGGGTTGAATGAGCAGTTCTTC
.	.	TRBV12-5	TRBJ2-5	CASGTRETQYF	TGTGCTAGTGGTACCCGGGAGACCCAGTACTTC
many	.	TRBV6-5	TRBJ2-7	CASRGGAWFEQYF	TGTGCCAGCAGGGGCGGGGCTTGGTTCGAGCAGTACTTC
.	.	TRBV29-1	TRBJ2-1	CSSGLDNEQFF	TGCAGCTCTGGTCTAGACAATGAGCAGTTCTTC
once	TRBD1	TRBV30	TRBJ1-1	CAWSRTGQGAFF	TGTGCCTGGAGTAGAACAGGACAGGGGGCTTTCTTT
few	.	TRBV19	TRBJ2-1	CASSKYGGRVNEQFF	TGTGCCAGTAGTAAATACGGGGGAAGGGTCAATGAGCAGTTCTTC
.	.	TRBV5-1	TRBJ2-5	CASSLGGEPQETQYF	TGCGCCAGCAGCTTGGGGGGGGAGCCCCAAGAGACCCAGTACTTC
.	.	TRBV30	TRBJ2-5	CAWSLTDQETQYF	TGTGCCTGGAGTTTAACAGACCAAGAGACCCAGTACTTC
.	TRBD1	TRBV5-8	TRBJ1-4	CASSFRTGYNEKLFF	TGTGCCAGCAGCTTTCGGACAGGGTACAATGAAAAACTGTTTTTT
.	.	TRBV6-5	TRBJ2-2	CASSRQLSSGELFF	TGTGCCAGCAGTCGACAGTTATCGTCCGGGGAGCTGTTTTTT
.	TRBD1	TRBV5-1	TRBJ1-5	CASSLTGDNQPQHF	TGCGCCAGCAGCCTGACAGGGGATAATCAGCCCCAGCATTTT
once	.	TRBV10-3	TRBJ1-2	CAIRKSTPPGGYTF	TGTGCCATAAGAAAATCCACACCTCCGGGTGGCTACACCTTC
.	.	TRBV7-2	TRBJ1-2	CASSLHDRIVNYGYTF	TGTGCCAGCAGCTTACACGACAGGATAGTCAACTATGGCTACACCTTC
.	.	TRBV6-1	TRBJ1-4	CASSEASEKLFF	TGTGCCAGCAGTGAAGCTAGTGAAAAACTGTTTTTT
.	TRBD2	TRBV7-6	TRBJ2-3	CASSFSGRSDTQYF	TGTGCCAGCAGCTTTAGCGGGAGGTCAGATACGCAGTATTTT
.	.	TRBV28	TRBJ1-5	CASRDATRGPPQHF	TGTGCCAGCAGAGATGCTACCCGGGGTCCGCCCCAGCATTTT
.	.	TRBV29-1	TRBJ1-1	CSVVWGRRTEAFF	TGCAGCGTTGTATGGGGGCGGAGGACTGAAGCTTTCTTT
.	.	TRBV5-1	TRBJ2-7	CASRSAPGQEGEQYF	TGCGCCAGCAGATCCGCGCCGGGACAAGAGGGCGAGCAGTACTTC
medium-sized	.	TRBV3-1/TRBV3-2	TRBJ2-1	CASSPYPRGYEQFF	TGTGCCAGCAGCCCTTACCCCAGAGGGTATGAGCAGTTCTTC
.	TRBD1	TRBV4-3	TRBJ2-4	CASSQENRGLKNIQYF	TGCGCCAGCAGCCAAGAGAACAGGGGTTTAAAAAACATTCAGTACTTC
.	.	TRBV14	TRBJ2-2	CASSRSAGELFF	TGTGCCAGCAGCCGGAGCGCCGGGGAGCTGTTTTTT
.	.	TRBV2	TRBJ2-6	CASSDSAQAGANVLTF	TGTGCCAGCAGTGACTCGGCGCAGGCTGGGGCCAACGTCCTGACTTTC
.	.	TRBV2	TRBJ2-1	CAGSYESSYNEQFF	TGTGCCGGTAGTTACGAGAGCTCCTACAATGAGCAGTTCTTC
.	TRBD2	TRBV25-1	TRBJ2-5	CASSDPGGLETQYF	TGTGCCAGCAGCGACCCGGGGGGACTGGAGACCCAGTACTTC
.	TRBD1	TRBV7-2	TRBJ2-7	CASSFTGQGAYEQYF	TGTGCCAGCAGCTTCACCGGCCAGGGGGCCTACGAGCAGTACTTC
.	.	TRBV7-2	TRBJ2-3	CASSWRSHDPADTQYF	TGTGCCAGCAGCTGGAGGTCACATGATCCGGCCGATACGCAGTATTTT
.	.	TRBV19	TRBJ2-5	CASSIGTVQETQYF	TGTGCCAGTAGTATAGGGACAGTTCAAGAGACCCAGTACTTC
.	TRBD1	TRBV29-1	TRBJ1-1	CSAGQGAYEAFF	TGCAGCGCCGGACAGGGGGCTTATGAAGCTTTCTTT
once	.	TRBV4-3	TRBJ1-2	CASSQDLGRNYGYTF	TGCGCCAGCAGCCAAGATTTGGGCAGGAACTATGGCTACACCTTC